This T cell receptor (beta chain) was obtained from a study of Graves' ophthalmopathy and Graves' hyperthyroidism. Study findings and constraints: Most thyroid-expanded clonotypes exceeding 0.001 frequency were also found in blood. Its predictions of ophthalmopathy progression gave the model over 65% sensitivity and 72% to 85% specificity.

Germline CDR1 reads SGHAT; CDR2 reads FQNNGV. This CDR3 comprises 16 residues. The germline V and J ends were trimmed by 4 bases and 2 bases, with 15 bases remaining between them. Investigators amplified TCR beta CDR3 regions from RNA transcripts. HTBI-primed RT-PCR formed the first round, and a multiplex PCR formed the second. TCRdb used MiXCR to reprocess the multiplex PCR reads, holding one entry per CDR3 protein. The table includes 300,000 to 400,000 distinct CDR3 sequences, 17% detected once. This clonotype was observed at least ten times. The antigen is undetermined. Ophthalmopathy donors showed moderate-to-severe activity, CAS ≥3, NOSPECS ≥4 and a duration under 3 months.

The rearrangement links TRBV11-2 to TRBJ1-5; D is perhaps TRBD1 (5 bases). This receptor was taken from an adult man with Graves' ophthalmopathy. The sequenced sample was peripheral blood. The CDR3 region is CASSSAGLGGNQPQHF. The CDR3 bases are TGTGCCAGCAGCTCTGCAGGGTTAGGGGGCAATCAGCCCCAGCATTTT.